A selection of T cell receptor beta chains follows, all from one sample in a study of blood T cell repertoires in COVID-19. This table comes from immunoSEQ multiplex PCR, and its TCRdb copy is limited to in-frame clones, with some not included. The data show roughly 220,000 clones, around 81% seen once. The sequenced sample was peripheral blood. Receptor source: a woman older than 75 with COVID-19, enrolled during active disease. Each CDR3 is given without its conserved first and last residue. Each record gives: clone size, V gene, CDR3 protein. Part of the rows lack a size; the others show once, few, many or a class for expanded clones.

NA,TRBV4-2,ASSQENGLAGFNEQF
NA,TRBV5-4,ASSSGGFWNTEAF
once,TRBV5-1,ASSFQGRNYGYT
NA,TRBV7-8,ASTPRGSDSPLH
NA,TRBV6-5,ASTSRDRTGGYT
few,TRBV25-1,ASSTRGGVRSEKLF
NA,TRBV6-5,ASSYESGLAGHEQF
NA,TRBV7-2,ASSSRQGANGYT
NA,TRBV18,ASSPGYRTGWHGYT
NA,TRBV30,AFRREGGYEQF
NA,TRBV28,ATRTGSGYT
NA,TRBV20-1,SASGGGMNTEAF
many,TRBV28,ASSTTRQGWNSPLH
NA,TRBV5-4,ASSLTGSSGNTIY
NA,TRBV19,ASSIAGQRTSTDTQY
NA,TRBV4-2,ASSPHGTSDNEQF
NA,TRBV19,ASRVREPIGNIQY
NA,TRBV5-1,ASSLRQLGENTEAF
NA,TRBV9,ASSRESWNEQF
NA,TRBV6-2/TRBV6-3,ASSRLAGVTGELF
NA,TRBV18,ASSPPGLKDYEQY
few,TRBV29-1,SADPTGFSEAF
NA,TRBV4-1,ASSQDYPYTGELF
NA,TRBV5-4,ASSIRDRIYNEQF
NA,TRBV30,AWSGSSYMNTEAF
NA,TRBV12-5,ASGLGATGRGDTQY
once,TRBV5-5,ASSLAAGGRDQPQH
NA,TRBV30,AWSVAGETQY
NA,TRBV24-1,ATSDPTGDQETQY
NA,TRBV19,ASRSTGVSYNEQF
NA,TRBV27,ASSRTGGYGYT
NA,TRBV6-5,ASSLSGGGSYEQY
NA,TRBV2,ASNSLENEQF
NA,TRBV5-4,ASSLVGVPYGYT
NA,TRBV5-1,ASSLQPGQGAEKLF